The next 19 T cell receptor beta chains were all read from a single sample in a study of blood T cells in healthy people across ages. A J-beta primer mix and a sample-barcoded 5' primer were used in a second PCR of about 7 to 12 cycles. TCRdb independently ran MiXCR on the 5' RACE reads; one entry per CDR3 protein. The sample lists some 760,000 distinct CDR3 sequences, more than 20% occurring once. These records were also assigned to another study, of T cells of mothers and their children.

The sequenced sample consisted of blood. Source of these receptors: a boy aged 10-17 years in good health.

A few counts support this clonotype. The J gene is TRBJ2-1, the V gene TRBV14; the D gene is possibly TRBD1 (7 bases). Germline values: CDR1 SGHDN, CDR2 FVKESK. CDR3 length: 14 residues. The V end lost 6 bases, the J end lost 8 bases, and 17 bases lay between the germline ends. The CDR3 sequence is CASRPQGGADEQFF. CDR3 DNA: TGTGCCAGCAGACCCCAGGGGGGAGCGGATGAGCAGTTCTTC. Drawing the rest from reference TRBV14 and TRBJ2-1, the complete variable domain is EAGVTQFPSHSVIEKGQTVTLRCDPISGHDNLYWYRRVMGKEIKFLLHFVKESKQDESGMPNNRFLAERTGGTYSTLKVQPAELEDSGVYFCASRPQGGADEQFFGPGTRLTVL.

Concerning this clonotype itself: The CDR3 does not close with the conserved phenylalanine or tryptophan, likely indicating a read error. V and J are TRBV2 and TRBJ2-4; 9 positions agree with TRBD1. Germline V CDR1 and CDR2: SNHLY, FYNNEI. This CDR3 comprises 14 residues. V shed 3 bases and J 7 bases; nucleotides not matched to a gene: 4. CDR3 loop: CASSDFGTGNIQYS. CDR3 coding DNA: TGTGCCAGCAGTGATTTTGGGACAGGGAACATTCAGTACTCC.

The chain couples TRBV24-1 to TRBJ2-4; no reliable D call. V lost 5 bases to trimming and J lost 2 bases, with 9 bases between them. Germline assignment: CDR1 KGHDR and CDR2 SFDVKD. The CDR3 consists of 14 residues. CDR3 loop: CATSATNTKNIQYF. In nucleotides, the CDR3 is TGTGCCACCAGTGCCACAAATACCAAAAACATTCAGTACTTC.

A few counts support this clonotype. The V call is TRBV29-1, the J call TRBJ2-3; possibly TRBD1 for D (6 bases). Trimming pared 5 bases from V and 5 bases from J, leaving 8 bases between. The CDR3 contains 11 residues. CDR1 SQVTM and CDR2 ANQGSEA come from the germline V gene. The CDR3 loop is CSVQQGDTQYF. CDR3 DNA sequence: TGCAGCGTTCAACAGGGAGATACGCAGTATTTT.

A few counts support this clonotype. This chain uses TRBV7-2 with TRBJ2-5; tentatively, D is TRBD2 (6 bases). Germline CDR1 SGHTA, CDR2 FQGNSA. The CDR3 spans 14 residues. With 5 bases removed from V and 7 bases from J, the gap between germline ends came to 17 bases. The CDR3 reads CASSQQVGGWTQYF. The CDR3, as DNA: TGTGCCAGCAGCCAACAGGTGGGGGGTTGGACCCAGTACTTC.

The rearrangement links TRBV10-3 to TRBJ2-5, with D maybe TRBD2 (7 bases). CDR3 length equals 12 residues. Trimming left V 7 bases short and J 4 bases short, with 10 bases between. CDR1 is ENHRY and CDR2 is SYGVKD in the germline V gene. The CDR3 sequence: CAIKGGGETQYF. The CDR3 DNA reads TGTGCCATCAAAGGGGGGGGAGAGACCCAGTACTTC.

This clonotype was seen only a few times. The chain links TRBV5-1 to TRBJ2-5; 10 bases match TRBD2. This CDR3 contains 16 residues. With 2 bases clipped from V and 5 bases from J, the junction kept 9 bases outside the gene matches. The germline gives CDR1 SGHRS, CDR2 YFSETQ. CDR3 residues: CASSFVPAGGQETQYF. The CDR3 DNA is TGCGCCAGCAGCTTCGTCCCAGCGGGGGGGCAGGAGACCCAGTACTTC.

The chain carries TRBV29-1 and TRBJ2-3; no firm D call. The CDR3 has 13 amino acids. V was cut by 6 bases and J by 2 bases, with 12 bases left in between. Germline-derived CDR1 and CDR2 are SQVTM and ANQGSEA. DNA for the CDR3: TGCAGCGTAAGGGCTCCGCCCACAGATACGCAGTATTTT. It yields the protein CSVRAPPTDTQYF.

The chain links TRBV28 to TRBJ2-1; maybe TRBD2 (6 bases). Trimming removed 6 bases from V and 9 bases from J, with 18 bases in between. Germline assignment: CDR1 MDHEN and CDR2 SYDVKM. This CDR3 has 14 amino acids. CDR3 coding DNA: TGTGCCAGCAGCCTAGGGCTAGCGAGGGGTGAGCAGTTCTTC. Translated: CASSLGLARGEQFF.

The J gene is TRBJ2-5, the V gene TRBV9, with 7 positions matching TRBD1. Germline V CDR1 and CDR2: SGDLS, YYNGEE. This CDR3 contains 14 residues. J gave up 11 bases and V 7 bases, and 17 bases lay outside the gene matches. CDR3 DNA: TGTGCCAGCGGGTCCGGGACAGCTTTCTACGGGCAGTACTTC. The encoded protein is CASGSGTAFYGQYF.

This clonotype was observed at least ten times. The chain joins TRBV7-9 to TRBJ1-1; unclear D gene. The CDR3 covers 12 residues. CDR1 is SEHNR, CDR2 FQNEAQ, per germline (reference sequence). Trimming removed 5 bases at V and 4 bases at J, with 8 bases between. The CDR3 DNA is TGTGCCAGCAGCCTGGGGATCACTGAAGCTTTCTTT. This encodes CASSLGITEAFF.

In this sample, this clonotype turned up a few times. This sequence joins TRBV6-1 and TRBJ2-1; D is possibly TRBD1 (6 bases). The J call may not be correct, given that the DNA end is closer to TRBJ2-7. Germline CDR1 is MNHNS and CDR2 is SASEGT. CDR3 length: 13 amino acids. In DNA form, the CDR3 reads TGTGCCAGCAGTGACTCGGGACACTACGAGCAGTACTTC. It codes for CASSDSGHYEQYF.

V is TRBV7-8 and J is TRBJ2-5, with D tentatively TRBD2 (6 bases). Germline V gene sequence: CDR1 SGHVS, CDR2 FQNEAQ. Trimming took 3 bases from V and 2 from J, leaving 13 bases between them. The length of the CDR3 is 15 residues. The CDR3 nucleotides read TGTGCCAGCAGCTTTTCTGGACTAACGCAAGAGACCCAGTACTTC. This codes for CASSFSGLTQETQYF.

V is TRBV7-3 and J is TRBJ2-1; no clear D. The CDR3 runs to 18 residues. V lost 2 bases and J 0 bases, leaving 17 bases between the germline ends. Germline lookup yields CDR1 SGHTA and CDR2 FQGTGA. The CDR3, as DNA: TGTGCCAGCAGCTTAGAGAGTCCTCACCTCCTCTCCTACAATGAGCAGTTCTTC. It codes for CASSLESPHLLSYNEQFF.

This clonotype was counted between two and nine times. The V and J genes are TRBV20-1 and TRBJ1-1; the D is unclear. Germline CDR1 is DFQATT and CDR2 is SNEGSKA (reference sequence). V gave up 3 bases and J gave up 5 bases, with 13 bases separating them. This CDR3 comprises 13 residues. The CDR3 spells CSARKREGTEAFF. The DNA of the CDR3 is TGCAGTGCTAGGAAACGGGAAGGTACTGAAGCTTTCTTT.

V gene TRBV27 combines with J gene TRBJ2-5, with D perhaps TRBD1 (6 bases). Between the trimmed V and J ends, which lost 4 bases and 5 bases, there was a span of 14 bases. The CDR3 covers 14 residues. Germline V gene sequence: CDR1 MNHEY, CDR2 SMNVEV (reference sequence). CDR3 loop: CASSWSRGHETQYF. CDR3 DNA: TGTGCCAGCAGTTGGAGCAGGGGCCACGAGACCCAGTACTTC.

The gene calls are TRBV29-1 and TRBJ1-2, with 7 bases fitting TRBD1. This CDR3 contains 13 residues. J lost 3 bases, V lost 4 bases, and 5 bases had no gene match. Per the germline V gene, CDR1 is SQVTM and CDR2 is ANQGSEA. In nucleotides, the CDR3 is TGCAGCGTTGGGCGGACAGGCCACTATGGCTACACCTTC. It translates to CSVGRTGHYGYTF. Full variable domain (missing parts from reference TRBV29-1 and TRBJ1-2): SAVISQKPSRDICQRGTSLTIQCQVDSQVTMMFWYRQQPGQSLTLIATANQGSEATYESGFVIDKFPISRPNLTFSTLTVSNMSPEDSSIYLCSVGRTGHYGYTFGSGTRLTVV.

The chain joins TRBV9 to TRBJ2-1; unclear D gene. The CDR3 length is 13 residues. Per germline, CDR1 SGDLS and CDR2 YYNGEE. Between the trimmed V and J ends, which lost 3 bases and 5 bases, there was a span of 9 bases. The CDR3 protein is CASSARANNEQFF. In DNA form, the CDR3 reads TGTGCCAGCAGCGCCCGGGCCAACAATGAGCAGTTCTTC.

The chain joins TRBV29-1 to TRBJ2-4; possibly TRBD1 for D (6 bases). The V gene lost 2 bases and the J gene lost 2 bases, with 10 bases spanning the gap. The CDR3 has 14 amino acids. CDR1 SQVTM and CDR2 ANQGSEA come from the germline V gene. The chain's CDR3 is CSVEKGGSKNIQYF. Written as DNA, the CDR3 is TGCAGCGTTGAAAAAGGGGGATCCAAAAACATTCAGTACTTC.